Listed below are T cell receptor beta chains from one sample, sequenced in a study of vaccination effects on CD4 cells after COVID-19. This table comes from immunoSEQ multiplex PCR, and its TCRdb copy is limited to in-frame clones, with some not included. The repertoire holds roughly 63,000 clones, with 60% to 80% as singletons. These TCRs' antigens remain unknown. The sequences come from CD4+ T cells from PBMCs cultured with HCoV-OC43 spike peptides, collected after COVID-19 vaccination. The receptors were gathered from a human donor who received a COVID-19 vaccine. Each CDR3 is given with its conserved first and last residue. A D gene is named only where the DNA matches it firmly. Expanded clones get a size class; other rows say once, few or many, or leave the size out.

CDR3nt	CDR3aa	j_gene	v_gene	d_gene	abundance
TGCGCCAGCAGCTTGTTGCGACAGGCCGAAATACCGGGCTACACCTTC	CASSLLRQAEIPGYTF	TRBJ1-2	TRBV5-1	-	-
TGCGCCAGCAGCGACGACAGGGGAAGCACAGATACGCAGTATTTT	CASSDDRGSTDTQYF	TRBJ2-3	TRBV5-1	TRBD1	-
TGCGCCAGCAGTGATAGCGGGGGCCCGAACACCGGGGAGCTGTTTTTT	CASSDSGGPNTGELFF	TRBJ2-2	TRBV10-1	TRBD2	-
TGTGCCACCAGCAGACCCAGTGGGGGGGCTCAGCCCCAGCATTTT	CATSRPSGGAQPQHF	TRBJ1-5	TRBV15	-	-
TGCGCCAGCAGCCAAGGGGGACAGGGTAACTATGGCTACACCTTC	CASSQGGQGNYGYTF	TRBJ1-2	TRBV4-1	TRBD1	-
TGTGCCAGAGGAGGGAGGGGGGCTAACTATGGCTACACCTTC	CARGGRGANYGYTF	TRBJ1-2	TRBV7-2	-	-
TGTGCCAGCACGACCAGGGGGACACGAGGGGGCAATGAGCAGTTCTTC	CASTTRGTRGGNEQFF	TRBJ2-1	TRBV27	TRBD1	-
TGTGCCAGCAGTTACACAGGGGGCAATCAGCCCCAGCATTTT	CASSYTGGNQPQHF	TRBJ1-5	TRBV6-2/TRBV6-3	TRBD1	-
TGCGCCAGCAGCTCTCAGGGGCCCTCCTCTGGAAACACCATATATTTT	CASSSQGPSSGNTIYF	TRBJ1-3	TRBV5-1	-	few
TGCGCCAGCAGCCAGGGGACAGGGGAACTCTATGGCTACACCTTC	CASSQGTGELYGYTF	TRBJ1-2	TRBV4-1	TRBD1	-
TGTGCCAGCACCAGGACTAGCGGGGGGTCAGATACGCAGTATTTT	CASTRTSGGSDTQYF	TRBJ2-3	TRBV7-9	TRBD2	-
TGCGCCAGCAGTGGGGGGGGACAGGTAAAGGATACGCAGTATTTT	CASSGGGQVKDTQYF	TRBJ2-3	TRBV10-1	-	-
TGTGCCAGTAGGGGGGAGGGCACTGAAGCTTTCTTT	CASRGEGTEAFF	TRBJ1-1	TRBV6-5	-	-
TGTGCCAGCAGCTTGACCGAGACCACTGAAGCTTTCTTT	CASSLTETTEAFF	TRBJ1-1	TRBV7-8	-	once
TGTGCCAGCAGCGTAGGAGGAGGGGGCGAGACCCAGTACTTC	CASSVGGGGETQYF	TRBJ2-5	TRBV9	-	once
TGTGCCACCAGTGATGCAACAGGGACTGGGGCCAACGTCCTGACTTTC	CATSDATGTGANVLTF	TRBJ2-6	TRBV24-1	-	-
TGTGCCAGCAGGTTTGGGCTCAATCAGCCCCAGCATTTT	CASRFGLNQPQHF	TRBJ1-5	TRBV12-3/TRBV12-4	-	few
TGTGCCAGCAGTTTCGCTAGCGGGGACATTCAGTACTTC	CASSFASGDIQYF	TRBJ2-4	TRBV6-5	TRBD2	few
TGTGCCAGCAGTTTAATCACAGCGGACAGGGGAAGTTCAGATACGCAGTATTTT	CASSLITADRGSSDTQYF	TRBJ2-3	TRBV28	TRBD1	-
TGTGCCAGCAGCCGACAGGGAATCAACACTGAAGCTTTCTTT	CASSRQGINTEAFF	TRBJ1-1	TRBV4-2	TRBD1	once
TGTGCCGGCACCAAGGGACAGCTTAATGAAAAACTGTTTTTT	CAGTKGQLNEKLFF	TRBJ1-4	TRBV30	TRBD1	-
TGTGCCAGCAGCTTGGTTCAGGGAAGGGGAAACACTGAAGCTTTCTTT	CASSLVQGRGNTEAFF	TRBJ1-1	TRBV5-8	-	-
TGTGCCAGCAGTTTATTTTCAGTCATGAACACTGAAGCTTTCTTT	CASSLFSVMNTEAFF	TRBJ1-1	TRBV28	-	-
TGCGCCAGCAGTAGGCAGGGCACTGAAGCTTTCTTT	CASSRQGTEAFF	TRBJ1-1	TRBV10-1	-	few
TGTGCCAGCAGTTTGAGGTTCCCTCATGAGCAGTTCTTC	CASSLRFPHEQFF	TRBJ2-1	TRBV12-3/TRBV12-4	-	-
TGTGCCAGCAGCTTAGTTCGCGCAGGCCTTAACACTGAAGCTTTCTTT	CASSLVRAGLNTEAFF	TRBJ1-1	TRBV7-2	-	-
TGTGCCAGCAGCCAAGATTCGCCTAGCGGGGGGTTTTTTTCTGGGGCCAACGTCCTGACTTTC	CASSQDSPSGGFFSGANVLTF	TRBJ2-6	TRBV3-1/TRBV3-2	TRBD2	once
TGTGCCTGGACCGAGGACAGAAATAATCAGCCCCAGCATTTT	CAWTEDRNNQPQHF	TRBJ1-5	TRBV30	-	-
TGCGCCAGCAGACCCCAGGGGGCGCAGGCCGGGGAGCTGTTTTTT	CASRPQGAQAGELFF	TRBJ2-2	TRBV5-1	TRBD1	-
TGCGCCAGCAGCTTGGCTTGGGGCACAGATACGCAGTATTTT	CASSLAWGTDTQYF	TRBJ2-3	TRBV5-1	-	few
TGTGCCAGCTCAACGGACGGAAGCACAGATACGCAGTATTTT	CASSTDGSTDTQYF	TRBJ2-3	TRBV18	-	-
TGTGCCAGCAGCTTGGGACAGGGGGGACAGCCCCAGCATTTT	CASSLGQGGQPQHF	TRBJ1-5	TRBV12-1	-	-
TGTGCCAGCAGATTGACAACAGGGAAGGCTAATGAAAAACTGTTTTTT	CASRLTTGKANEKLFF	TRBJ1-4	TRBV6-6	-	-
TGTGCCAGCAGCGGGGGGGTTGCGACAGATACGCAGTATTTT	CASSGGVATDTQYF	TRBJ2-3	TRBV7-9	TRBD2	-
TGTGCCAGTAGTATCCCTCCCCCCGGAAACACTGAAGCTTTCTTT	CASSIPPPGNTEAFF	TRBJ1-1	TRBV19	-	-
TGTGCCAGCAGCCAAGAGGGACAGGCCTACACTGAAGCTTTCTTT	CASSQEGQAYTEAFF	TRBJ1-1	TRBV3-1/TRBV3-2	TRBD1	-
TGTGCCAGCAGTCTACCAAAGGACACAGGGGGCGCAGGAGAGACCCAGTACTTC	CASSLPKDTGGAGETQYF	TRBJ2-5	TRBV7-2	TRBD1	-
TGTGCTAGTGGCCCGGGACAGGGGAGTCAGCCCCAGCATTTT	CASGPGQGSQPQHF	TRBJ1-5	TRBV12-5	TRBD1	-
TGTGCCAGCAGTGTTGAGACGAACACTGAAGCTTTCTTT	CASSVETNTEAFF	TRBJ1-1	TRBV6-4	-	-
TGTGCCAGCATCAGTAGCGGGGCCCGGTTAGGGACCCAGTACTTC	CASISSGARLGTQYF	TRBJ2-5	TRBV27	TRBD2	-
TGTGCCAGCAGCCTCGGGAGTCCGATGCGTGGCTACACCTTC	CASSLGSPMRGYTF	TRBJ1-2	TRBV7-9	-	-
TGTGCCAGCTCACCACCATCCCGGTCGACCACCGGGGAGCTGTTTTTT	CASSPPSRSTTGELFF	TRBJ2-2	TRBV18	-	-
TGTGCCAGCAGCTTAATCGGCTCCAGGGGCTACACCTTC	CASSLIGSRGYTF	TRBJ1-2	TRBV11-2	-	once
TGTGCCAGCAGCCAAGGGACAGGGAGTCAGCCCCAGCATTTT	CASSQGTGSQPQHF	TRBJ1-5	TRBV3-1/TRBV3-2	TRBD1	few
TGTGCCACCAGCCTGGGACAGGGATCGTTCCAAGAGACCCAGTACTTC	CATSLGQGSFQETQYF	TRBJ2-5	TRBV24-1	TRBD1	-
TGTGCCAGCAGCTCATCTGGTTGGGATACGCAGTATTTT	CASSSSGWDTQYF	TRBJ2-3	TRBV7-2	-	-
TGTGCCAGCAGCTTAGTTGGGGTAAACTCACCCCTCCACTTT	CASSLVGVNSPLHF	TRBJ1-6	TRBV11-2	-	-
TGTGCCAGCAGCTTCGGGGACAGTCGGAATGAGCAGTTCTTC	CASSFGDSRNEQFF	TRBJ2-1	TRBV7-3	TRBD1	-
TGCGCCAGCAGCTTGGACCCTCTAAGCAACGTCCTGACTTTC	CASSLDPLSNVLTF	TRBJ2-6	TRBV5-1	-	-
TGTGCCAGCTCACGTGGGACAGGGGGCACAGATACGCAGTATTTT	CASSRGTGGTDTQYF	TRBJ2-3	TRBV18	TRBD1	-
TGTGCCAGCAGCTCTGAGGGTCGCGGGGATACGCAGTATTTT	CASSSEGRGDTQYF	TRBJ2-3	TRBV7-3	-	-
TGTGCCAGCAGTTTTTTCCCAGGCTCCTATAATTCACCCCTCCACTTT	CASSFFPGSYNSPLHF	TRBJ1-6	TRBV28	-	-
TGTGCCAGCAGTTTAGGGACAGGATGGAGCTCCTATAATTCACCCCTCCACTTT	CASSLGTGWSSYNSPLHF	TRBJ1-6	TRBV27	TRBD1	-
TGTGCCAGCAGCAACTATAGACAGACGAACACTGAAGCTTTCTTT	CASSNYRQTNTEAFF	TRBJ1-1	TRBV3-1/TRBV3-2	-	-